One and the same sample provided the 16 T cell receptor beta chains below, sequenced in a study of cytomegalovirus exposure and HLA in healthy donors. The PCR ran on 60 Vbeta and 13 Jbeta primers. Using immunoSEQ multiplex PCR, the repertoire was profiled, and TCRdb retains in-frame clones only, with some absent. The table lists under 150,000 clones, approximately 80% of them singletons. The source material was PBMCs. The receptors shown here come from a woman aged 40 to 50 in good health and CMV-seropositive.

The rearrangement uses TRBV4-1 and TRBJ2-1; TRBD2 aligns across 8 bases. Germline V gene lookup returns CDR1 MGHRA and CDR2 YSYEKL. The CDR3 is 13 residues long. The CDR3, as DNA: TGCGATATGTGTCGGGAGGGCCGCAATGAGCAGTTCTTC. As protein: CDMCREGRNEQFF.

The gene calls are TRBV5-1 and TRBJ2-3, with 8 bases that match TRBD2. J lost 2 bases, V lost 0 bases, and 5 bases had no gene match. This CDR3 has 16 residues. From germline, CDR1 is SGHRS and CDR2 YFSETQ. CDR3 DNA sequence: TGCGCCAGCAGCTTGGAACTAGCGGTGACCACAGATACGCAGTATTTT. It yields the protein CASSLELAVTTDTQYF.

This clone was seen a single time. The chain joins TRBV6-1 to TRBJ1-4; 10 bases are shared with TRBD1. The CDR3 is 15 amino acids. CDR1 MNHNS and CDR2 SASEGT come from the germline V gene. V was clipped by 5 bases and J by 4 bases; unmatched bases: 4. CDR3 DNA sequence: TGTGCCAGCAGTCACCGGGACAGGGGTAATGAAAAACTGTTTTTT. Encoded protein: CASSHRDRGNEKLFF.

The chain employs TRBV19 and TRBJ1-2; 11 bases are shared with TRBD1. This CDR3 contains 14 residues. Trimming took 9 bases from V and 3 from J; bases not matched to a gene: 6. CDR1 and CDR2 from the germline V gene are LNHDA and SQIVND (reference sequence). For the CDR3, the DNA is TGTGCCAGCAGGACAGGGGGCCTCTACTATGGCTACACCTTC. It specifies CASRTGGLYYGYTF.

The rearrangement uses TRBV6-5 and TRBJ2-7; D ambiguous. The V gene lost 6 bases and the J gene lost 4 bases, with 19 bases spanning the gap. This CDR3 comprises 15 residues. Germline CDR1 and CDR2: MNHEY and SVGAGI. CDR3 loop: CASSTYSPGSYEQYF. CDR3 DNA sequence: TGTGCCAGCAGCACCTACTCACCCGGGTCTTACGAGCAGTACTTC.

This chain joins TRBV4-1 and TRBJ2-5, with D possibly being TRBD1 (6 bases). The last part of the DNA fits TRBJ2-7 better; the J call may be wrong. CDR3 length equals 18 residues. The germline CDR1 and CDR2 sequences are MGHRA and YSYEKL. The CDR3 DNA reads TGCGCCAGCAGCCAAGATTTCGCGACAGGAACTATCCTTACCGAGCAGTACTTC. Protein product: CASSQDFATGTILTEQYF.

V is TRBV19 and J is TRBJ1-4; 8 bases are a match to TRBD1. Germline CDR1 and CDR2: LNHDA and SQIVND (reference sequence). J gave up 8 bases and V 5 bases, and 7 bases lay outside the gene matches. The CDR3 is made up of 14 amino acids. CDR3 nucleotides: TGTGCCAGTAGTGTAGGGACAGGCGAAGAAAAACTGTTTTTT. Amino acid sequence: CASSVGTGEEKLFF.

The J gene is TRBJ2-5, the V gene TRBV13, with no clear D. CDR3 length equals 11 residues. Germline V gene lookup returns CDR1 PRHDT and CDR2 FYEKMQ (reference sequence). With 0 bases removed from V and 8 bases from J, the gap between germline ends came to 4 bases. The DNA for the CDR3 is TGTGCCAGCAGCTTAGGAATAACCCAGTACTTC. This codes for CASSLGITQYF.

V gene TRBV30 combines with J gene TRBJ1-5, with 7 bases that match TRBD1. Per the germline V gene, CDR1 is GTSNPN and CDR2 is SVGIG (reference sequence). This CDR3 has 13 residues. Unmatched junction bases numbered 4, after V lost 3 bases and J lost 5 bases. The CDR3 is CAWSLQGDQPQHF. The DNA of the CDR3 is TGTGCCTGGAGCCTTCAGGGGGATCAGCCCCAGCATTTT.

The chain is built from TRBV7-9 and TRBJ2-5, with TRBD2 matching over 8 bases. This CDR3 has 15 residues. V was clipped by 1 base and J by 2 bases; unmatched bases: 3. CDR1 and CDR2 from the germline V gene are SEHNR and FQNEAQ (reference sequence). CDR3 DNA sequence: TGTGCCAGCAGCTTAGGGGTAGCGGGGCAAGAGACCCAGTACTTC. Translation: CASSLGVAGQETQYF. Looking up the rest from reference TRBV7-9 and TRBJ2-5 gives the full variable domain: DTGVSQNPRHKITKRGQNVTFRCDPISEHNRLYWYRQTLGQGPEFLTYFQNEAQLEKSRLLSDRFSAERPKGSFSTLEIQRTEQGDSAMYLCASSLGVAGQETQYFGPGTRLLVL.

The chain joins TRBV27 to TRBJ1-1; 8 bases fit TRBD1. V shed 7 bases, J shed 4 bases, and the junction held 20 bases outside the gene matches. The CDR3 sequence is 18 residues long. Germline assignment: CDR1 MNHEY and CDR2 SMNVEV (reference sequence). In nucleotides, the CDR3 is TGTGCCAGCATCAACCTCCAGGGGGCAACTTTTGATCCCACTGAAGCTTTCTTT. The encoded protein is CASINLQGATFDPTEAFF.

CDR3 in amino acids: CASSLGLAGTYEQYF. For the CDR3, the DNA is TGTGCCAGCAGCTTGGGACTAGCGGGAACCTACGAGCAGTACTTC. The chain has TRBV5-4 and TRBJ2-7, with 11 bases identical to TRBD2. CDR1 is SGHNT, CDR2 YYREEE, per germline (reference sequence). The CDR3 has 15 amino acids. V was clipped by 0 bases and J by 2 bases; unmatched bases: 1.

This chain links TRBV19 with TRBJ1-1, with a weak D call TRBD1 (6 bases). Germline V gene lookup returns CDR1 LNHDA and CDR2 SQIVND (reference sequence). The V and J ends lost 1 base and 0 bases respectively, with 15 bases between them. The CDR3 sequence is 17 residues long. CDR3 nucleotides: TGTGCCAGTAGTATAGGCACGGGACACCTCATGAACACTGAAGCTTTCTTT. Its translation: CASSIGTGHLMNTEAFF. Full variable domain (rest looked up from reference TRBV19 and TRBJ1-1): DGGITQSPKYLFRKEGQNVTLSCEQNLNHDAMYWYRQDPGQGLRLIYYSQIVNDFQKGDIAEGYSVSREKKESFPLTVTSAQKNPTAFYLCASSIGTGHLMNTEAFFGQGTRLTVV.

V and J are TRBV29-1 and TRBJ2-7; 7 bases map to TRBD1. The CDR3 consists of 13 residues. Trimming took 6 bases from V and 0 from J; bases not matched to a gene: 5. The germline V gene encodes CDR1 SQVTM and CDR2 ANQGSEA. CDR3 region: CSVRTGGSYEQYF. Written as DNA, the CDR3 is TGCAGCGTAAGGACAGGAGGCTCCTACGAGCAGTACTTC.

There are a few counts of this clone. The chain has TRBV28 and TRBJ2-7; TRBD2 is a possible D gene (6 bases). Germline V CDR1 and CDR2: MDHEN, SYDVKM. This CDR3 comprises 16 residues. V was trimmed by 5 bases and J by 3 bases, leaving 20 bases between them. The CDR3 DNA is TGTGCCAGCAGTCCATGTTCGGAGGGCCCTCTCTACGAGCAGTACTTC. Protein sequence: CASSPCSEGPLYEQYF.

The rearrangement uses TRBV28 and TRBJ1-2; D is perhaps TRBD1 (6 bases). Germline CDR1 is MDHEN and CDR2 is SYDVKM. The CDR3 extends over 13 amino acids. V lost 6 bases and J 4 bases, leaving 12 bases between the germline ends. This chain's CDR3 is CASSRGQLYGYTF. For the CDR3, the DNA is TGTGCCAGCAGCCGAGGACAGCTCTATGGCTACACCTTC.